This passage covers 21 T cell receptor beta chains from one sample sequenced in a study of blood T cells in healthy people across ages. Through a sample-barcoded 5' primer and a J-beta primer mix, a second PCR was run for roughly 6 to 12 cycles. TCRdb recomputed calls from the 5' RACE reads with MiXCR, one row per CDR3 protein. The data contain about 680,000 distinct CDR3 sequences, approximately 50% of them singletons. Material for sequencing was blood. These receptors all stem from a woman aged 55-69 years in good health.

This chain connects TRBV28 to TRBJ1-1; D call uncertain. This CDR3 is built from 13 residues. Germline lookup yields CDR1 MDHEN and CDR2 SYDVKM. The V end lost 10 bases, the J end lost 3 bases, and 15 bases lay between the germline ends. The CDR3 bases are TGTGCCACGTTCGAGGGCTTTCACACTGAAGCTTTCTTT. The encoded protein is CATFEGFHTEAFF.

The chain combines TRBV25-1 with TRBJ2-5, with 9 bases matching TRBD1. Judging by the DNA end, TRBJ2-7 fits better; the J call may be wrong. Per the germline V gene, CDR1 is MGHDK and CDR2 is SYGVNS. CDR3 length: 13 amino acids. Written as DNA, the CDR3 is TGTGCCAGCAAGCGACAGGGGGGGAACGAGCAGTACTTC. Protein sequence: CASKRQGGNEQYF.

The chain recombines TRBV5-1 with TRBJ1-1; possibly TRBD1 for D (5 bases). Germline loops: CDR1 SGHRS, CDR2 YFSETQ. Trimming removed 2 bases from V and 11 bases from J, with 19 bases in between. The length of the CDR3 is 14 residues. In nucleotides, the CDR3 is TGCGCCAGCAGCTTATCCCCGGGGCCCGTGGATGCTTTCTTT. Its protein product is CASSLSPGPVDAFF.

CDR3 in DNA: TGTGCCAGCAGCCCATGGACGGTGGCCAATGAGCAGTTCTTC. Translating it yields CASSPWTVANEQFF. The gene calls are TRBV5-6 and TRBJ2-1; D is uncertain. V was shortened by 4 bases and J by 6 bases, with 14 bases between the two germline ends. Germline V CDR1 and CDR2: SGHDT, YYEEEE. The CDR3 contains 14 residues.

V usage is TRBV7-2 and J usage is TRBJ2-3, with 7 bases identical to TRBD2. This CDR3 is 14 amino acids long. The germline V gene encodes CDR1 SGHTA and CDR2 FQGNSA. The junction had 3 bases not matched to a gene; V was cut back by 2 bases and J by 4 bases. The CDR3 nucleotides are TGTGCCAGCAGCTTATCTAGCGGTCCAGATACGCAGTATTTT. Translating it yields CASSLSSGPDTQYF.

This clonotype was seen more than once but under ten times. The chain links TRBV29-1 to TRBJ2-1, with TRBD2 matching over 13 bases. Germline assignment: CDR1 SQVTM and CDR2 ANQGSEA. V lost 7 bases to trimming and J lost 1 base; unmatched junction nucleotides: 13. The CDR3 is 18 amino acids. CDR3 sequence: CSAIPGLAGYGSYNEQFF. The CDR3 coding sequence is TGCAGCGCTATTCCGGGACTAGCGGGATATGGGTCCTACAATGAGCAGTTCTTC.

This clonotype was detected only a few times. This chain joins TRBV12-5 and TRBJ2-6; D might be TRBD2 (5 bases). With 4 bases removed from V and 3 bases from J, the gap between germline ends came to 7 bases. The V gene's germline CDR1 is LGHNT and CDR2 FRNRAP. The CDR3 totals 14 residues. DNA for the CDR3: TGTGCTAGTGGTTCTGAGGGTGGGGCCAACGTCCTGACTTTC. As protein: CASGSEGGANVLTF.

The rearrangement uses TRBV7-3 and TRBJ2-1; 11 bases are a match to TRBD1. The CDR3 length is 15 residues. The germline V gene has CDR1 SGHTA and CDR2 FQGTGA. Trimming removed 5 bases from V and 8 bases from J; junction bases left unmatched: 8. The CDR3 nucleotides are TGTGCCAGCAGCCTAGGACAGGGGGCGGCTTATGAGCAGTTCTTC. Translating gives CASSLGQGAAYEQFF.

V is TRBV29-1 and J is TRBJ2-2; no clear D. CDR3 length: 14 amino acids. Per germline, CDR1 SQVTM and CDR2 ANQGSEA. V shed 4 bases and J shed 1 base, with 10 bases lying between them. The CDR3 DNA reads TGCAGCGTTGTTTTTACGGAGAACACCGGGGAGCTGTTTTTT. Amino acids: CSVVFTENTGELFF.

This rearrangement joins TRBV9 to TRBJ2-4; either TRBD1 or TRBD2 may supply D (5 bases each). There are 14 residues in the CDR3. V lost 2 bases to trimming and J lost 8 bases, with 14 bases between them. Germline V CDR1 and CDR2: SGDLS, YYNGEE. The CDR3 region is CASSVSGLRDIQYF. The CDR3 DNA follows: TGTGCCAGCAGCGTTTCGGGGCTGAGGGACATTCAGTACTTC.

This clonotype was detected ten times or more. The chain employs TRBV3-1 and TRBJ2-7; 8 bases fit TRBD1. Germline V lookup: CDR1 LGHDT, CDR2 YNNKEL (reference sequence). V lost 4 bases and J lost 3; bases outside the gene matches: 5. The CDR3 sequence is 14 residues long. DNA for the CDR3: TGTGCCAGCAGCCTGGGACAGGCAGTCTACGAGCAGTACTTC. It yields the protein CASSLGQAVYEQYF.

CDR3 in DNA: TGTGCCATCAGTCCCCAGACTGGTTCAGATACGCAGTATTTT. It encodes CAISPQTGSDTQYF. The chain recombines TRBV10-3 with TRBJ2-3; D not resolved. CDR1 is ENHRY and CDR2 is SYGVKD in the germline V gene. Trimming pared 5 bases from V and 4 bases from J, leaving 13 bases between. There are 14 residues in the CDR3.

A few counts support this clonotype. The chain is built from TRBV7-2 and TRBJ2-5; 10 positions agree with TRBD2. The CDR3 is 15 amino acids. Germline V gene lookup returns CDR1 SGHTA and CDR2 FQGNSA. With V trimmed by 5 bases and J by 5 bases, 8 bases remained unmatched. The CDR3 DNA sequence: TGTGCCAGCAGCGCGAGCGGGAGGGAGTATGAGACCCAGTACTTC. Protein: CASSASGREYETQYF. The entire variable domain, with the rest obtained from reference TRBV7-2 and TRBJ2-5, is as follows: GAGVSQSPSNKVTEKGKDVELRCDPISGHTALYWYRQSLGQGLEFLIYFQGNSAPDKSGLPSDRFSAERTGGSVSTLTIQRTQQEDSAVYLCASSASGREYETQYFGPGTRLLVL.

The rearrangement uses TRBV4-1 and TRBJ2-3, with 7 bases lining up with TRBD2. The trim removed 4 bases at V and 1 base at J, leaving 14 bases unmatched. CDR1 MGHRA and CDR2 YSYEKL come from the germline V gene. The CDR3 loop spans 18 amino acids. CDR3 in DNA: TGCGCCAGCAGCCGTAGGCTAGCGGACGGAGGGGGCACAGATACGCAGTATTTT. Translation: CASSRRLADGGGTDTQYF.

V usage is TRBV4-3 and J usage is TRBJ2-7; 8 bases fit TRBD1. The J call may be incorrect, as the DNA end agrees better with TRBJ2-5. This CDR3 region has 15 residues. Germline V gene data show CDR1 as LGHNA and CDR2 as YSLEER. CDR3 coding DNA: TGCGCCAGCAGCCAAGGGCGGGACAGGACAGAGACCCAGTACTTC. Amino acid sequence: CASSQGRDRTETQYF.

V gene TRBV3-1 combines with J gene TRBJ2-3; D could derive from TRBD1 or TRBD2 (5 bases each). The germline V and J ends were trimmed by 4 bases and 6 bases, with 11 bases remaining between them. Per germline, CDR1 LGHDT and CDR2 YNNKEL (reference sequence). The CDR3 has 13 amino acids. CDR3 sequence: CASSLGTDDTQYF. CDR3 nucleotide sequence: TGTGCCAGCAGCCTCGGGACGGACGATACGCAGTATTTT.

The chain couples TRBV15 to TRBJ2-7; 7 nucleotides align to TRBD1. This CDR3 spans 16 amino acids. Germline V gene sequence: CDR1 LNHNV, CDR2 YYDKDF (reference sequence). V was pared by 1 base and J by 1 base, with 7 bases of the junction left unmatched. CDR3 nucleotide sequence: TGTGCCACCAGCAGAGGGTTGGGGACAGAATCCTACGAGCAGTACTTC. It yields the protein CATSRGLGTESYEQYF.

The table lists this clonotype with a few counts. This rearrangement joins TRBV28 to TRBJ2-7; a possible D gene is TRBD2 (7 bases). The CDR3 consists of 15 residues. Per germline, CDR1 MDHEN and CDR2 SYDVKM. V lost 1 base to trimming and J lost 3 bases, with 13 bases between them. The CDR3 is CASSLLGGANYEQYF. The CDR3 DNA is TGTGCCAGCAGTTTATTAGGGGGGGCAAACTACGAGCAGTACTTC. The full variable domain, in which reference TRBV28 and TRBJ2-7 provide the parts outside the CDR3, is DVKVTQSSRYLVKRTGEKVFLECVQDMDHENMFWYRQDPGLGLRLIYFSYDVKMKEKGDIPEGYSVSREKKERFSLILESASTNQTSMYLCASSLLGGANYEQYFGPGTRLTVT.

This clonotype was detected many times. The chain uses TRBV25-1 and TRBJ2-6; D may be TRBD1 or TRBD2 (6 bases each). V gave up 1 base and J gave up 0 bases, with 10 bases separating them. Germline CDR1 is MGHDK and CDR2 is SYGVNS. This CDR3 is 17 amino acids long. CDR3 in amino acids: CASSESGASSGANVLTF. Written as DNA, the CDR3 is TGTGCCAGCAGTGAATCGGGGGCCTCCTCTGGGGCCAACGTCCTGACTTTC.

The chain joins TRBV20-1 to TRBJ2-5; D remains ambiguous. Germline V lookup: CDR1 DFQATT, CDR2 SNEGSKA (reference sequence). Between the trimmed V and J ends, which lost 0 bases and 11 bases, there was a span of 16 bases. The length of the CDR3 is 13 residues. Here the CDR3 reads CSARDRSYNEQYF. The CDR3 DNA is TGCAGTGCTAGAGATCGGAGTTACAATGAGCAGTACTTC.

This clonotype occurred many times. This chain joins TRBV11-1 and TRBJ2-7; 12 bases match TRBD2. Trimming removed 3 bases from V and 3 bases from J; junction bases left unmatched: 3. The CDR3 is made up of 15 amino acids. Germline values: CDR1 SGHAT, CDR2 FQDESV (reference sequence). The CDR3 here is CASSLRTSGNYEQYF. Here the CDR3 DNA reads TGTGCCAGCAGCTTGAGGACTAGCGGGAACTACGAGCAGTACTTC.